Sequencing of this T cell receptor beta chain was carried out in a study of T cell repertoires in cytomegalovirus infection. In the study overall: From public TCR beta signatures came an indication of both CMV infection and matching HLA type. Study-wide results and limits: People with CMV and the relevant HLA were identified by cumulative public TCR beta family frequency. The ex vivo response was dominated by HLA-C-restricted CMV-specific TCR beta clonotypes.

Note on this clonotype: As yet, its antigen is unknown.

Germline CDR1 MGHRA, CDR2 YSYEKL. Losses at the gene ends were 5 bases for V and 7 bases for J; bases not matched to a gene: 5. CDR3 length equals 13 residues. TCRdb re-called the reads with MiXCR, one entry per CDR3 protein. This sample has about 440,000 distinct CDR3 sequences, with approximately 33% found just once. The sample consisted of PBMCs. The clonotype comes from a human donor in good health (CMV status not recorded). Some clones in this sample may be carry-over from other donors' samples. This chain connects TRBV4-1 to TRBJ1-5, with 7 bases matching TRBD1. CDR3 residues: CASSDRAWQPQHF. CDR3 nucleotide sequence: TGCGCCAGCAGCGACAGGGCCTGGCAGCCCCAGCATTTT.